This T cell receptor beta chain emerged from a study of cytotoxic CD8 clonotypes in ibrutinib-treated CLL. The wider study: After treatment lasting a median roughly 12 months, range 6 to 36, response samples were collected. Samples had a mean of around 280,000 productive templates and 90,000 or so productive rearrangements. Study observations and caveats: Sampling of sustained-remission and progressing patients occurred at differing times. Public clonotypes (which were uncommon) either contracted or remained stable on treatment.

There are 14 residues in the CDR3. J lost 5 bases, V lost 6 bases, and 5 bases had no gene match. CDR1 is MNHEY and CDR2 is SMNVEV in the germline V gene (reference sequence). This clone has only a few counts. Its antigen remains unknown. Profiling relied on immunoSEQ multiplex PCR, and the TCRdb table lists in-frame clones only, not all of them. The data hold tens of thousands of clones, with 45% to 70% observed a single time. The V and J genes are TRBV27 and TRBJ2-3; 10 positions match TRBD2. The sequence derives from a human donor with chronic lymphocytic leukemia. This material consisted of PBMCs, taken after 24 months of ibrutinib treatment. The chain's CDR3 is CASRIAGGGDTQYF. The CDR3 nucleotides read TGTGCCAGCAGAATAGCGGGAGGCGGAGATACGCAGTATTTT.